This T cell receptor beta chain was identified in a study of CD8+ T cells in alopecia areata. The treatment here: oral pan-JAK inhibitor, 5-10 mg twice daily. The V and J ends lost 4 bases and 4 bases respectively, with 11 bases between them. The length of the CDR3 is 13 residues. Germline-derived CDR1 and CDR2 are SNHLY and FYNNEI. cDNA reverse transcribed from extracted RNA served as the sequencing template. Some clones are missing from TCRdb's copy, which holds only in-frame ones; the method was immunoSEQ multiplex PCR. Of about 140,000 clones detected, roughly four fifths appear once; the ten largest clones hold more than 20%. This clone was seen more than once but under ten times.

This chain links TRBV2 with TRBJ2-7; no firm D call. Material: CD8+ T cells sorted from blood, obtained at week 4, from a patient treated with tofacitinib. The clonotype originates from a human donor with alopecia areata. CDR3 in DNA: TGTGCCAGCAGTGGACCCGAACTTTACGAGCAGTACTTC. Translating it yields CASSGPELYEQYF. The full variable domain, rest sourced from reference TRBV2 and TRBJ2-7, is EPEVTQTPSHQVTQMGQEVILRCVPISNHLYFYWYRQILGQKVEFLVSFYNNEISEKSEIFDDQFSVERPDGSNFTLKIRSTKLEDSAMYFCASSGPELYEQYFGPGTRLTVT.